These 30 T cell receptor beta chains were sequenced from one sample in a study of metastatic and nonmetastatic thyroid tumors. TCRdb re-clonotyped the PCR reads via MiXCR. Here the sample spans more than 15,000 clones, roughly 32% being singletons. Thyroid surgery took place with no prior treatment in any patient. The sequencing sample was made of tumor tissue. These receptors all come from a female donor with papillary thyroid cancer or a benign thyroid nodule (not recorded which). Some clones in this sample may be carry-over from other donors' samples.

This clone has just a few counts. V gene TRBV9 combines with J gene TRBJ1-1, with 9 bases matching TRBD1. CDR1 and CDR2 (germline): SGDLS, YYNGEE. The CDR3 is made up of 12 amino acids. V dropped 10 bases and J dropped 1; count of bases not matched to a gene: 2. The CDR3 loop reads CASQGANTEAFF. The CDR3 DNA sequence: TGTGCCTCACAGGGGGCGAACACTGAAGCTTTCTTT.

V gene TRBV2 combines with J gene TRBJ2-3; 15 bases fit TRBD2. This CDR3 is built from 16 residues. The V gene's germline CDR1 is SNHLY and CDR2 FYNNEI. The V gene end was trimmed by 4 bases and the J gene end by 5 bases; junction bases not matched to a gene: 4. The CDR3 loop reads CASSGTSGGAGDTQYF. The CDR3 bases are TGTGCCAGCAGTGGGACTAGCGGGGGGGCCGGAGATACGCAGTATTTT.

This clone was observed a handful of times. The chain combines TRBV4-1 with TRBJ2-3; TRBD2 matches at 10 bases. Germline CDR1 reads MGHRA; CDR2 reads YSYEKL. The CDR3 is 15 amino acids. Trimming took 4 bases from V and 6 from J; bases not matched to a gene: 7. Here the CDR3 DNA reads TGCGCCAGCAGCCCCAGCGGGGGGGCCATGGATACGCAGTATTTT. Protein: CASSPSGGAMDTQYF.

J is TRBJ1-2 and V is TRBV4-2; D is possibly TRBD1 (6 bases). The CDR3 loop spans 16 amino acids. Trimming removed 3 bases at V and 5 bases at J, with 19 bases between. Germline V gene data show CDR1 as LGHNA and CDR2 as YNFKEQ. In DNA, the CDR3 is TGTGCCAGCAGCCAGGACAGCTCCGGGACGGCATATGGCTACACCTTC. Translated, it gives CASSQDSSGTAYGYTF.

The chain employs TRBV5-1 and TRBJ2-5; tentatively, D is TRBD2 (7 bases). V was shortened by 6 bases and J by 8 bases, with 17 bases between the two germline ends. Germline V gene data show CDR1 as SGHRS and CDR2 as YFSETQ. The CDR3 runs to 13 residues. The CDR3 sequence is CASIRGGQDTQYF. The CDR3, as DNA: TGCGCCAGCATCAGGGGAGGGCAGGATACCCAGTACTTC.

The chain recombines TRBV4-1 with TRBJ1-1, with D perhaps TRBD1 (5 bases). V was shortened by 5 bases and J by 1 base, with 11 bases between the two germline ends. CDR1 and CDR2 from the germline V gene are MGHRA and YSYEKL. This CDR3 is 14 amino acids long. For the CDR3, the DNA is TGCGCCAGCAGCTCACCAGGGAGGAACACTGAAGCTTTCTTT. Its protein product is CASSSPGRNTEAFF.

This clone is a singleton in its sample. The rearrangement links TRBV7-8 to TRBJ2-2, with 11 bases fitting TRBD2. The germline CDR1 and CDR2 sequences are SGHVS and FQNEAQ. CDR3 length: 15 amino acids. The trim removed 3 bases at V and 7 bases at J, leaving 4 bases unmatched. DNA of the CDR3: TGTGCCAGCAGCTTTAGCGGGGGGGCCTTCGGGGAGCTGTTTTTT. It is translated as CASSFSGGAFGELFF.

J is TRBJ2-5 and V is TRBV6-2 or TRBV6-3, with 7 bases matching TRBD2. Looked up from germline, CDR1 is MNHEY and CDR2 is SVGEGT. After removal of 5 bases from V and 4 bases from J, the junction contained 7 bases not matched to a gene. This CDR3 contains 14 residues. In DNA, the CDR3 is TGTGCCAGCAGTGGGGGGGAAGAGGGAGAGACCCAGTACTTC. Translation: CASSGGEEGETQYF.

The chain recombines TRBV20-1 with TRBJ2-5; no reliable D call. Trimming took 1 base from V and 4 from J, leaving 16 bases between them. Germline CDR1 reads DFQATT; CDR2 reads SNEGSKA (reference sequence). CDR3 length equals 15 residues. CDR3 coding DNA: TGCAGTGCTAGAGGTCCGAAACTGCCCCCAGAGACCCAGTACTTC. Translation: CSARGPKLPPETQYF.

This clone was seen repeatedly, ten times or more. The chain is built from TRBV7-9 and TRBJ2-3; unclear D gene. The V end lost 1 base, the J end lost 4 bases, and 9 bases lay between the germline ends. Germline assignment: CDR1 SEHNR and CDR2 FQNEAQ (reference sequence). The CDR3 is 14 residues long. The CDR3 sequence: CASSLGGKADTQYF. The CDR3 coding sequence is TGTGCCAGCAGCTTAGGCGGAAAGGCAGATACGCAGTATTTT.

This clone was picked up many times. This chain uses TRBV5-6 with TRBJ1-3; D gene ambiguous. Germline-derived CDR1 and CDR2 are SGHDT and YYEEEE. This CDR3 contains 12 residues. V was shortened by 0 bases and J by 5 bases, with 3 bases between the two germline ends. This CDR3 is CASSLGRNTIYF. In nucleotides, the CDR3 is TGTGCCAGCAGCTTGGGCCGAAACACCATATATTTT. Combining the CDR3 with reference TRBV5-6 and TRBJ1-3 gives the whole variable domain DAGVTQSPTHLIKTRGQQVTLRCSPKSGHDTVSWYQQALGQGPQFIFQYYEEEERQRGNFPDRFSGHQFPNYSSELNVNALLLGDSALYLCASSLGRNTIYFGEGSWLTVV.

This sequence joins TRBV18 and TRBJ1-2; 7 bases map to TRBD1. This CDR3 comprises 14 residues. Germline assignment: CDR1 KGHSH and CDR2 LQKENI. V was clipped by 8 bases and J by 6 bases; unmatched bases: 12. CDR3 residues: CASTRDSPKDGYTF. CDR3 DNA: TGTGCCAGCACAAGGGACAGCCCCAAGGATGGCTACACCTTC.

This clone was observed at least ten times. V gene TRBV20-1 combines with J gene TRBJ1-1; a possible D gene is TRBD1 (5 bases). The CDR3 sequence is 13 residues long. Germline values: CDR1 DFQATT, CDR2 SNEGSKA (reference sequence). Trimming cost V 3 bases and J 3 bases, with 11 bases left between them. In DNA form, the CDR3 reads TGCAGTGCTAGGAGGACAATAGACACTGAAGCTTTCTTT. This encodes CSARRTIDTEAFF.

The V gene is TRBV4-1, the J gene TRBJ2-2; 8 bases align to TRBD2. CDR1 is MGHRA, CDR2 YSYEKL, per germline. The trim removed 4 bases at V and 8 bases at J, leaving 12 bases unmatched. The CDR3 covers 16 residues. The CDR3 protein is CASSLEIGLAFGELFF. In DNA, the CDR3 is TGCGCCAGCAGCCTGGAAATAGGACTAGCATTTGGGGAGCTGTTTTTT.

This chain connects TRBV19 to TRBJ2-2, with 7 bases that match TRBD2. There are 15 residues in the CDR3. V shed 2 bases, J shed 7 bases, and the junction held 7 bases outside the gene matches. Germline-derived CDR1 and CDR2 are LNHDA and SQIVND (reference sequence). The CDR3 region is CASSISSGWGGELFF. The CDR3 region has the DNA TGTGCCAGTAGTATATCTAGCGGTTGGGGCGGGGAGCTGTTTTTT.

This clone showed up many times. The chain couples TRBV3-1 to TRBJ2-5, with TRBD2 matching 7 bases. With V trimmed by 6 bases and J by 5 bases, 9 bases remained unmatched. Germline CDR1 LGHDT, CDR2 YNNKEL (reference sequence). The CDR3 loop spans 14 amino acids. The CDR3 DNA reads as TGTGCCAGCAGACCAGCGGGGACGAGGGAGACCCAGTACTTC. Translation gives CASRPAGTRETQYF.

The sample holds a few counts of this clone. The V call is TRBV2, the J call TRBJ2-3, with 7 bases aligning to TRBD1. Trimming at V came to 5 bases and at J to 1 base, leaving 6 bases not matched to a gene. The V gene's germline CDR1 is SNHLY and CDR2 FYNNEI. The CDR3 contains 15 residues. DNA for the CDR3: TGTGCCAGCAGTCGAGGGCAGGGGGGCACAGATACGCAGTATTTT. This encodes CASSRGQGGTDTQYF.

At least ten counts were recorded for this clone. This rearrangement joins TRBV7-6 to TRBJ1-4; possible D gene TRBD1, 6 bases. V gave up 5 bases and J gave up 8 bases, with 15 bases separating them. Germline V gene lookup returns CDR1 SGHVS and CDR2 FNYEAQ. This CDR3 is built from 14 residues. The CDR3 protein is CASSPRTAGEKLFF. The CDR3 DNA reads TGTGCCAGCAGCCCCCGGACAGCTGGAGAAAAACTGTTTTTT.

This chain connects TRBV20-1 to TRBJ1-1; no clear D. Trimming shortened V by 3 bases and J by 0 bases, and 5 bases separated the two germline ends. This CDR3 comprises 12 residues. The germline V gene has CDR1 DFQATT and CDR2 SNEGSKA (reference sequence). CDR3 region: CSARLLNTEAFF. The CDR3 coding sequence is TGCAGTGCTAGGCTTCTGAACACTGAAGCTTTCTTT.

The chain carries TRBV4-3 and TRBJ2-2; no definite D call. The V end was cut by 0 bases, the J end by 9 bases, with 17 bases between. The length of the CDR3 is 16 residues. The V gene's germline CDR1 is LGHNA and CDR2 YSLEER. In nucleotides, the CDR3 is TGCGCCAGCAGCCAAGATCGTGCAGCCCCGGTAAGGGAGCTGTTTTTT. Its translation: CASSQDRAAPVRELFF.

There are many counts of this clone. The chain uses TRBV3-1 and TRBJ1-3; D ambiguous. Germline CDR1 is LGHDT and CDR2 is YNNKEL (reference sequence). The CDR3 loop spans 13 amino acids. Deletions cut 0 bases from V and 4 bases from J, with 4 bases between. The CDR3 is CASSQDRGNTIYF. Written as DNA, the CDR3 is TGTGCCAGCAGCCAAGATCGAGGAAACACCATATATTTT.

Within the sample, this clone is medium-sized. This sequence joins TRBV6-5 and TRBJ1-6; possibly TRBD1 for D (5 bases). Germline values: CDR1 MNHEY, CDR2 SVGAGI. The CDR3 is made up of 15 amino acids. V was clipped by 0 bases and J by 9 bases, with 12 bases between them. The CDR3 protein is CASSYSKRGVSPLHF. The CDR3 DNA follows: TGTGCCAGCAGTTACTCGAAAAGGGGAGTTTCACCCCTCCACTTT.

This clone was recorded at least ten times. The chain links TRBV30 to TRBJ1-2; D gene uncertain. The V end was cut by 4 bases, the J end by 5 bases, with 14 bases between. Germline values: CDR1 GTSNPN, CDR2 SVGIG (reference sequence). CDR3 length: 13 amino acids. The CDR3 DNA reads TGTGCCTGGACCCCGGGCAGCAATTATGGCTACACCTTC. Amino acids: CAWTPGSNYGYTF.

V is TRBV20-1 and J is TRBJ1-2; D is undetermined. V lost 7 bases, J lost 12 bases, and 24 bases lay in between. There are 13 residues in the CDR3. The V gene's germline CDR1 is DFQATT and CDR2 SNEGSKA (reference sequence). CDR3 bases: TGCAGTGTCCGACCGCCCCTCTTCGCTATTAACACCTTC. This sequence encodes CSVRPPLFAINTF.

This clone was detected ten times or more. The chain has TRBV4-2 and TRBJ2-2; TRBD2 matches at 10 bases. Germline values: CDR1 LGHNA, CDR2 YNFKEQ. V gave up 0 bases and J gave up 5 bases; unmatched junction bases: 3. The CDR3 is 16 amino acids. In DNA, the CDR3 is TGTGCCAGCAGCCAAGACCCAGCGGGGGGGACCGGGGAGCTGTTTTTT. Amino acids: CASSQDPAGGTGELFF.

This chain connects TRBV27 to TRBJ2-7, with 8 bases matching TRBD1. The germline V gene has CDR1 MNHEY and CDR2 SMNVEV (reference sequence). CDR3 length equals 15 residues. V was clipped by 5 bases and J by 1 base; unmatched bases: 7. CDR3 DNA sequence: TGTGCCAGCAGTGTTGACAGGGGTACTTCCTACGAGCAGTACTTC. Translating it yields CASSVDRGTSYEQYF.

This clone has just a few counts. This chain joins TRBV11-2 and TRBJ2-3, with D perhaps TRBD2 (5 bases). The CDR3 has 17 residues. The V gene lost 5 bases and the J gene lost 1 base, with 19 bases spanning the gap. Germline-derived CDR1 and CDR2 are SGHAT and FQNNGV. Written as DNA, the CDR3 is TGTGCCAGCAGCGGCCGTCCAGTGGGGAGTGGCACAGATACGCAGTATTTT. It encodes CASSGRPVGSGTDTQYF.

This clone is deemed medium-sized. The rearrangement links TRBV4-2 to TRBJ1-2; D possibly corresponds to TRBD1 (5 bases). V was clipped by 1 base and J by 5 bases, with 11 bases between them. The CDR3 is made up of 14 amino acids. Germline V CDR1 and CDR2: LGHNA, YNFKEQ. The CDR3 reads CASSQGRRDYGYTF. The CDR3 DNA is TGTGCCAGCAGCCAAGGGCGCAGGGATTATGGCTACACCTTC.

V is TRBV4-1 and J is TRBJ2-7; TRBD2 is a possible D gene (6 bases). V lost 6 bases to trimming and J lost 0 bases, with 9 bases between them. The CDR3 runs 13 residues. Germline values: CDR1 MGHRA, CDR2 YSYEKL. DNA for the CDR3: TGCGCCAGCAGGCTAGCGTTCTCCTACGAGCAGTACTTC. Its translation is CASRLAFSYEQYF.

The V gene is TRBV5-1, the J gene TRBJ2-3; tentative D call: TRBD2 (6 bases). V shed 4 bases and J shed 1 base, with 13 bases lying between them. Germline lookup yields CDR1 SGHRS and CDR2 YFSETQ. The CDR3 totals 15 residues. The CDR3: CASSHLGTRTDTQYF. In nucleotides, the CDR3 is TGCGCCAGCAGCCACCTTGGGACTCGCACAGATACGCAGTATTTT.